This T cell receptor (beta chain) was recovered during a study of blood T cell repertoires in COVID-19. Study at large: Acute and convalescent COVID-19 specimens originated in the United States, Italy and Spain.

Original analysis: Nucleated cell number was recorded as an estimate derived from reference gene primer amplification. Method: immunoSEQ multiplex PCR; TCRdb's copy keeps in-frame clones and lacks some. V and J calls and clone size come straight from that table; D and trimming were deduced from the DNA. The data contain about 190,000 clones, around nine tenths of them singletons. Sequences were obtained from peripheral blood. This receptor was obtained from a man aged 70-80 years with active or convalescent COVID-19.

The CDR3 bases are TGTGCCTGGAGTGTACCGGCGTACGGGGGGAACACTGAAGCTTTCTTT. It specifies CAWSVPAYGGNTEAFF. V and J are TRBV30 and TRBJ1-1, with D perhaps TRBD1 (5 bases). Germline CDR1 and CDR2: GTSNPN and SVGIG (reference sequence). The CDR3 length is 16 residues. V dropped 0 bases and J dropped 1 base, with 15 bases sitting between them.